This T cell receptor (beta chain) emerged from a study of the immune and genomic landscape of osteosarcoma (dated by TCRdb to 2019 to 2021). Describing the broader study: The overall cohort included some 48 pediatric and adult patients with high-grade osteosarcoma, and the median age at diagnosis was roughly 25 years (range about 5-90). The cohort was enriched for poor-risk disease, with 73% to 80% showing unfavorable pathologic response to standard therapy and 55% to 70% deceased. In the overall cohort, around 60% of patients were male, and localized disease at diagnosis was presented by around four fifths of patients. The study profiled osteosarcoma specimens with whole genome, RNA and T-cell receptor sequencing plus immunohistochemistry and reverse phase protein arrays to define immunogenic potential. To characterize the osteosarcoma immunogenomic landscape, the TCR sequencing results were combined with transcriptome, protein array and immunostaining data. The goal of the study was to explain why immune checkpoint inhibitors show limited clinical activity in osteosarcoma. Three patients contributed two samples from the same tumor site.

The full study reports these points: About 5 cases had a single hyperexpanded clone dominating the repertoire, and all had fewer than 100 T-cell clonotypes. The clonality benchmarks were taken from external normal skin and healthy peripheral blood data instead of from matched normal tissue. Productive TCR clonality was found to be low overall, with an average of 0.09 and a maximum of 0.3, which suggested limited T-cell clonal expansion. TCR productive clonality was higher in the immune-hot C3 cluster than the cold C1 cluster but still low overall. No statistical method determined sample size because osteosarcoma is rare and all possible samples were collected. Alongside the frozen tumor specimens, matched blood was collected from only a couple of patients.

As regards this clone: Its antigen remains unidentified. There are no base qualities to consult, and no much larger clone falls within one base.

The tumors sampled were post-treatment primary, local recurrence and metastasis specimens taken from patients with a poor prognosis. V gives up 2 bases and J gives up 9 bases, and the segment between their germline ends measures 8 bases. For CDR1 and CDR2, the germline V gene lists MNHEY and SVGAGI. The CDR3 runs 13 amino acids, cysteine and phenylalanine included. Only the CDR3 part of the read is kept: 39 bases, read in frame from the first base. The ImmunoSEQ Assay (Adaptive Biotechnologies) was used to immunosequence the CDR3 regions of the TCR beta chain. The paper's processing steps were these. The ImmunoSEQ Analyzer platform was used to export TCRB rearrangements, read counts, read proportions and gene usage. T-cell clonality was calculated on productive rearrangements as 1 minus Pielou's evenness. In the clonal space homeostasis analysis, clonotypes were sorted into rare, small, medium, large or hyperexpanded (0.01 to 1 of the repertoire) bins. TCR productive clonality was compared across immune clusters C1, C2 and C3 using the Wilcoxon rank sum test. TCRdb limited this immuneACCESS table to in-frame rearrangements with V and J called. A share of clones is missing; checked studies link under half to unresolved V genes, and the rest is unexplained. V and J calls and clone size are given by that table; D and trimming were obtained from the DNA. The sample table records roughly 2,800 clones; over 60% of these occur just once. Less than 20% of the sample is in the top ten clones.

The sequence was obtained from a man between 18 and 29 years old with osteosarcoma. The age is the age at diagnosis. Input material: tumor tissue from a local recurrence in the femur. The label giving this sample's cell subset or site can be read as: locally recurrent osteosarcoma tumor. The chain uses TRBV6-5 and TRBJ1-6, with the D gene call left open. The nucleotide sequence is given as TGTGCCAGCAGTTACACACTATTTTCACCCCTCCACTTT. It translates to CASSYTLFSPLHF.